A single sample gave rise to the 16 T cell receptor beta chains below, sequenced in a study of T-cell reconstitution after alpha-beta-depleted transplantation in children (dated by TCRdb to 2016 to 2018). Libraries were built with PCR. TCRdb records Illumina HiSeq 2500 as the sequencer. TCR library preparation used molecular barcoding, with unique molecular identifiers applied to normalize quantification of the TCRbeta repertoire. The raw public reads went through TCRdb reprocessing: fastp at Q25, MiXCR clone calling, in-frame beta chains kept. Every entry covers one CDR3 protein and lists the most common genes and DNA from its rows. This sample gives approximately 250,000 distinct CDR3 sequences in total; approximately 9.7% of them show up just once. Approximately 5% of the sample belongs to the ten largest clones. Specimen: PBMCs from the stem cell graft donor, collected from the stem cell graft. Every receptor here comes from a human donor who donated a stem cell graft to a child with SCID.

This clonotype was found many times. The genes are TRBV12-3 or TRBV12-4 and TRBJ2-5, with 8 bases aligning to TRBD1. CDR3 length equals 15 residues. The J segment lost 1 base and the V segment lost 6 bases, leaving 7 bases of the junction unmatched. Written as DNA, the CDR3 is TGTGCCAGCAGCAGTGGACAGGGCGGCCAAGAGACCCAGTACTTC. Its translation is CASSSGQGGQETQYF.

This clonotype was detected ten times or more. This sequence joins TRBV6-1 and TRBJ2-5; D perhaps matches TRBD2 (5 bases). CDR1 MNHNS and CDR2 SASEGT come from the germline V gene. V lost 3 bases and J 4 bases, leaving 12 bases between the germline ends. The CDR3 runs to 14 residues. The CDR3 DNA follows: TGTGCCAGCAGTGAGTTTTGGGAGCCAGAGACCCAGTACTTC. Amino acids: CASSEFWEPETQYF.

This clonotype was seen many times. The chain uses TRBV4-2 and TRBJ2-7; D not certain. CDR3 length: 14 amino acids. CDR1 is LGHNA and CDR2 is YNFKEQ in the germline V gene. The V end lost 8 bases, the J end lost 3 bases, and 17 bases lay between the germline ends. The DNA for the CDR3 is TGTGCCAGCTCCGCTCCGGGCTCCGTCTACGAGCAGTACTTC. This translates into CASSAPGSVYEQYF.

The gene calls are TRBV5-6 and TRBJ2-1; the D gene is possibly TRBD1 (6 bases). V was trimmed by 3 bases and J by 0 bases, leaving 16 bases between them. Looked up from germline, CDR1 is SGHDT and CDR2 is YYEEEE. The CDR3 loop spans 17 amino acids. In DNA form, the CDR3 reads TGTGCCAGCAGCTGGATAGGGGGTGGGAGCTCCTACAATGAGCAGTTCTTC. Amino acids: CASSWIGGGSSYNEQFF.

This clonotype came up many times. This rearrangement joins TRBV11-2 to TRBJ2-3; D remains ambiguous. This CDR3 has 16 residues. Per the germline V gene, CDR1 is SGHAT and CDR2 is FQNNGV. The V end was cut by 1 base, the J end by 4 bases, with 15 bases between. The DNA for the CDR3 is TGTGCCAGCAGCTTAGGATCTAGGTCCAATGCAGATACGCAGTATTTT. Its translation: CASSLGSRSNADTQYF.

In regard to this clonotype: A read error is possible here, since a much larger clone lies one base away. The rearrangement uses TRBV20-1 and TRBJ2-2; 10 bases fit TRBD2. This CDR3 region has 16 residues. Germline V gene lookup returns CDR1 DFQATT and CDR2 SNEGSKA (reference sequence). The CDR3 protein is CCARGIAGGDTGELFF. CDR3 DNA sequence: TGCTGTGCTAGAGGGATAGCGGGGGGAGATACCGGGGAGCTGTTTTTT.

This clonotype was detected many times. The chain uses TRBV5-1 and TRBJ2-1; a possible D gene is TRBD2 (6 bases). Germline-derived CDR1 and CDR2 are SGHRS and YFSETQ. The V end was cut by 0 bases, the J end by 7 bases, with 20 bases between. The CDR3 extends over 17 amino acids. The DNA of the CDR3 is TGCGCCAGCAGCTTGGACGTAGGTTATAGCGGAGGGAATGAGCAGTTCTTC. Translating gives CASSLDVGYSGGNEQFF. Variable domain in full (rest from reference TRBV5-1 and TRBJ2-1): KAGVTQTPRYLIKTRGQQVTLSCSPISGHRSVSWYQQTPGQGLQFLFEYFSETQRNKGNFPGRFSGRQFSNSRSEMNVSTLELGDSALYLCASSLDVGYSGGNEQFFGPGTRLTVL.

This clonotype was found a few times. The gene calls are TRBV5-1 and TRBJ2-1; no clear D. Germline V gene sequence: CDR1 SGHRS, CDR2 YFSETQ. Trimming shortened V by 0 bases and J by 6 bases, and 7 bases separated the two germline ends. This CDR3 contains 13 residues. The CDR3 here is CASSLDYVNEQFF. Written as DNA, the CDR3 is TGCGCCAGCAGCTTGGATTACGTCAATGAGCAGTTCTTC.

V is TRBV19 and J is TRBJ1-3; 10 bases agree with TRBD1. The germline V gene has CDR1 LNHDA and CDR2 SQIVND (reference sequence). The CDR3 runs to 16 residues. V was clipped by 5 bases and J by 2 bases; unmatched bases: 6. The CDR3 DNA reads as TGTGCCAGTAGTCCCGGACAGGGGGAAGCTGGAAACACCATATATTTT. It codes for CASSPGQGEAGNTIYF.

This clonotype appeared many times. This sequence joins TRBV5-1 and TRBJ1-2; TRBD1 is a possible D gene (5 bases). CDR3 length equals 13 residues. V lost 0 bases to trimming and J lost 9 bases, with 12 bases between them. The germline V gene has CDR1 SGHRS and CDR2 YFSETQ. CDR3 coding DNA: TGCGCCAGCAGCTTGGAGGGGATTAGAAGCTACACCTTC. Protein sequence: CASSLEGIRSYTF.

This clonotype was recorded at least ten times. The chain employs TRBV12-3 or TRBV12-4 and TRBJ2-1; D is ambiguous. The V gene lost 6 bases and the J gene lost 3 bases, with 21 bases spanning the gap. This CDR3 contains 17 residues. Here the CDR3 reads CASSPRRVVGGYNEQFF. The CDR3 DNA is TGTGCCAGCAGCCCCCGCCGCGTGGTTGGTGGCTACAATGAGCAGTTCTTC.

The table lists this clonotype with many counts. The chain combines TRBV3-1 with TRBJ1-2; a possible D gene is TRBD1 (6 bases). CDR3 length equals 13 residues. The V end was cut by 6 bases, the J end by 3 bases, with 11 bases between. Germline CDR1 and CDR2: LGHDT and YNNKEL (reference sequence). The CDR3 nucleotides are TGTGCCAGCAGGAAAACAGGGTACTATGGCTACACCTTC. Protein product: CASRKTGYYGYTF.

This clonotype has a count of ten or more. The genes are TRBV20-1 and TRBJ2-1, with 7 bases aligning to TRBD2. With 1 base clipped from V and 3 bases from J, the junction kept 3 bases outside the gene matches. The CDR3 consists of 14 residues. Looked up from germline, CDR1 is DFQATT and CDR2 is SNEGSKA (reference sequence). CDR3 amino acids: CSARGLAIYNEQFF. The CDR3 DNA reads as TGCAGTGCTAGAGGACTAGCTATCTACAATGAGCAGTTCTTC.

This clonotype has at least ten counts. The chain uses TRBV12-3 or TRBV12-4 and TRBJ2-2; 9 nucleotides line up with TRBD2. CDR3 length: 20 amino acids. V was pared by 5 bases and J by 2 bases, with 18 bases of the junction left unmatched. This CDR3 reads CASSALPGTSLRINTGELFF. Here the CDR3 DNA reads TGTGCCAGCAGTGCGTTACCCGGGACTAGCCTTAGGATAAACACCGGGGAGCTGTTTTTT.

This clonotype was observed at least ten times. J is TRBJ1-3 and V is TRBV10-3, with 8 nucleotides matching TRBD1. V shed 8 bases and J 4 bases; nucleotides not matched to a gene: 4. The CDR3 contains 13 residues. The germline gives CDR1 ENHRY, CDR2 SYGVKD. The chain's CDR3 is CAILDRGGNTIYF. The CDR3 region has the DNA TGTGCCATCCTCGACAGGGGAGGAAACACCATATATTTT.

This clonotype was observed at least ten times. The chain has TRBV2 and TRBJ1-6; D remains ambiguous. The length of the CDR3 is 15 residues. Germline lookup yields CDR1 SNHLY and CDR2 FYNNEI. The V and J ends lost 0 bases and 10 bases respectively, with 13 bases between them. The CDR3 coding sequence is TGTGCCAGCAGTGAAGCGAGAGTGGGAGGCTCACCCCTCCACTTT. It specifies CASSEARVGGSPLHF.